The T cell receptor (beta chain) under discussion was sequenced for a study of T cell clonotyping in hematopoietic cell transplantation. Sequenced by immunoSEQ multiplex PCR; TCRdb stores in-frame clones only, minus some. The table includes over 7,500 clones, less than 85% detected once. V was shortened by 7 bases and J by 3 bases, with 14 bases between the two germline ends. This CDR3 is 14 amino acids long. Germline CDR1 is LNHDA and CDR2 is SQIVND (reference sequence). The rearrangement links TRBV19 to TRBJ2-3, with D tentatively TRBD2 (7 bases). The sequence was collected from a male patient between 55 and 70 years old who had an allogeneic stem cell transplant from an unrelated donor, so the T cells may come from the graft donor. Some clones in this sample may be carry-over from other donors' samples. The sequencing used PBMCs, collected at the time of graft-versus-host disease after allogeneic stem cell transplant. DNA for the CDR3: TGTGCCAGTACCGGGGGGCGCCGTACAGATACGCAGTATTTT. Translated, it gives CASTGGRRTDTQYF.